This T cell receptor (beta chain) was identified during a study of monozygotic twins with cystic fibrosis (dated by TCRdb to the early 2020s). Concerning the study at large: About 3 micrograms of fragmented DNA went through around 14 PCR cycles to produce barcoded libraries. Made up mostly of children and adolescents, the cohort included ten female and six male twin pairs ranging in age from about 2.0 to 36.4 years, with a median of about 9.1 years. Twins were ranked among 850 to 1,200 cohort participants for weight-for-height and FEVPerc (FEV1 disease centile) at the day of blood sampling. TCR beta repertoires were compared within and between 16 monozygotic twin pairs with cystic fibrosis so that genetic influence on V and J gene usage could be assessed. Data for three of the twin pairs had already been reported earlier in a different context.

The twin pairs came from the European Cystic Fibrosis Twin and Sibling Study Cohort, a cohort that recruited patients from 150 to 200 CF clinics across 14 European countries. Both zygosity and CFTR genotype were checked in-house, and zygosity was tested with multiplex PCR across nine short tandem repeat loci. Peripheral blood was taken from each twin, and clinical parameters were recorded on the day of blood sampling. Genomic DNA was isolated from peripheral blood cells with phenol/chloroform and kept in TE buffer at 4 degrees C. Looking up the germline V gene (reference sequence) yields CDR1 GTSNPN and CDR2 SVGIG. Spanning cysteine to phenylalanine, the CDR3 consists of 16 amino acids. Only CDR3 DNA is held: 48 bases, read in frame from base 1. The V and J ends are trimmed by 0 bases and 0 bases, leaving 9 bases between them. On this clone: Which antigen it targets is not known. Base qualities are not recorded, but no much larger clone differs from it by a single base.

Following the manufacturer's instructions, the researchers used the immunoSEQ immune profiling system to amplify TCR beta CDR3 regions via multiplex PCR. An Illumina NextSeq system was used for sequencing. Per the original workflow: The immunoSEQ Analyzer platform handled processing of the sequence data, and clonality was calculated by taking the square root of Simpson's index of productive rearrangements. Similarity in V and J usage was measured by Jensen-Shannon distance, and OLGA was used to compute CDR3 generation probabilities. The immuneACCESS database (August 2020) and VDJdb (December 2020) were searched for shared CDR3 sequences. TCRdb retrieved this table from immuneACCESS and kept in-frame rearrangements only. Not all clones are present; in checked studies, unresolved V genes account for under half, and no reason is known for the remainder. V, J and clone size reflect that table, while D and trimming were determined from the DNA. Recorded for this sample are roughly 28,000 clones; around 81% of them occurred a single time. Of the sample, 0.88% falls within the top ten clones.

Points the paper makes about the study in general: Significantly higher nucleotide-identical clonotype sharing was observed within monozygotic CF twin pairs than between unrelated CF individuals (P = 0.000026, Mann-Whitney). No association turned up between shared CDR3 numbers and age, concordance or disease severity, and the cohort was small. Simpson clonality was generally low (median approximately 0.0089), suggesting a naive-dominated repertoire, with higher clonality in the most severely affected patients. V gene usage was most similar to the co-twin in 13 of 16 pairs, and J usage was most similar to the co-twin in 8 of 16 pairs, which suggests genetic constraints.

The receptor was isolated from a girl aged 2-15 years with cystic fibrosis. The chain was built from TRBV30 and TRBJ2-6; no D gene can be assigned with confidence. Sequencing used blood. The DNA sequence is TGTGCCTGGAGTGTAAAAGTCCCCTCTGGGGCCAACGTCCTGACTTTC. This encodes CAWSVKVPSGANVLTF.